This T cell receptor (beta chain) emerged from a study of shared clonotypes between healthy human individuals. This clone was found a few times. Healthy and HIV-negative, the adult donors had no recent acute infections or vaccinations. Measured with immunoSEQ multiplex PCR; TCRdb has only the in-frame clones, and not every one. The sample includes roughly 200,000 clones, around 63% of them seen just once. Germline V gene lookup returns CDR1 MDHEN and CDR2 SYDVKM. V was cut by 8 bases and J by 5 bases, with 18 bases left in between. The CDR3 loop spans 15 amino acids. Sequenced input: memory CD4+ T cells sorted from blood. Stated subset: CD45RA-negative fraction. This receptor was identified in a man aged 30 to 45 in good health. The chain employs TRBV28 and TRBJ1-4; tentative D call: TRBD1 (5 bases). The CDR3 loop is CASSSPWDGNEKLFF. CDR3 sequence (DNA): TGTGCCAGCTCTTCGCCGTGGGACGGGAATGAAAAACTGTTTTTT.